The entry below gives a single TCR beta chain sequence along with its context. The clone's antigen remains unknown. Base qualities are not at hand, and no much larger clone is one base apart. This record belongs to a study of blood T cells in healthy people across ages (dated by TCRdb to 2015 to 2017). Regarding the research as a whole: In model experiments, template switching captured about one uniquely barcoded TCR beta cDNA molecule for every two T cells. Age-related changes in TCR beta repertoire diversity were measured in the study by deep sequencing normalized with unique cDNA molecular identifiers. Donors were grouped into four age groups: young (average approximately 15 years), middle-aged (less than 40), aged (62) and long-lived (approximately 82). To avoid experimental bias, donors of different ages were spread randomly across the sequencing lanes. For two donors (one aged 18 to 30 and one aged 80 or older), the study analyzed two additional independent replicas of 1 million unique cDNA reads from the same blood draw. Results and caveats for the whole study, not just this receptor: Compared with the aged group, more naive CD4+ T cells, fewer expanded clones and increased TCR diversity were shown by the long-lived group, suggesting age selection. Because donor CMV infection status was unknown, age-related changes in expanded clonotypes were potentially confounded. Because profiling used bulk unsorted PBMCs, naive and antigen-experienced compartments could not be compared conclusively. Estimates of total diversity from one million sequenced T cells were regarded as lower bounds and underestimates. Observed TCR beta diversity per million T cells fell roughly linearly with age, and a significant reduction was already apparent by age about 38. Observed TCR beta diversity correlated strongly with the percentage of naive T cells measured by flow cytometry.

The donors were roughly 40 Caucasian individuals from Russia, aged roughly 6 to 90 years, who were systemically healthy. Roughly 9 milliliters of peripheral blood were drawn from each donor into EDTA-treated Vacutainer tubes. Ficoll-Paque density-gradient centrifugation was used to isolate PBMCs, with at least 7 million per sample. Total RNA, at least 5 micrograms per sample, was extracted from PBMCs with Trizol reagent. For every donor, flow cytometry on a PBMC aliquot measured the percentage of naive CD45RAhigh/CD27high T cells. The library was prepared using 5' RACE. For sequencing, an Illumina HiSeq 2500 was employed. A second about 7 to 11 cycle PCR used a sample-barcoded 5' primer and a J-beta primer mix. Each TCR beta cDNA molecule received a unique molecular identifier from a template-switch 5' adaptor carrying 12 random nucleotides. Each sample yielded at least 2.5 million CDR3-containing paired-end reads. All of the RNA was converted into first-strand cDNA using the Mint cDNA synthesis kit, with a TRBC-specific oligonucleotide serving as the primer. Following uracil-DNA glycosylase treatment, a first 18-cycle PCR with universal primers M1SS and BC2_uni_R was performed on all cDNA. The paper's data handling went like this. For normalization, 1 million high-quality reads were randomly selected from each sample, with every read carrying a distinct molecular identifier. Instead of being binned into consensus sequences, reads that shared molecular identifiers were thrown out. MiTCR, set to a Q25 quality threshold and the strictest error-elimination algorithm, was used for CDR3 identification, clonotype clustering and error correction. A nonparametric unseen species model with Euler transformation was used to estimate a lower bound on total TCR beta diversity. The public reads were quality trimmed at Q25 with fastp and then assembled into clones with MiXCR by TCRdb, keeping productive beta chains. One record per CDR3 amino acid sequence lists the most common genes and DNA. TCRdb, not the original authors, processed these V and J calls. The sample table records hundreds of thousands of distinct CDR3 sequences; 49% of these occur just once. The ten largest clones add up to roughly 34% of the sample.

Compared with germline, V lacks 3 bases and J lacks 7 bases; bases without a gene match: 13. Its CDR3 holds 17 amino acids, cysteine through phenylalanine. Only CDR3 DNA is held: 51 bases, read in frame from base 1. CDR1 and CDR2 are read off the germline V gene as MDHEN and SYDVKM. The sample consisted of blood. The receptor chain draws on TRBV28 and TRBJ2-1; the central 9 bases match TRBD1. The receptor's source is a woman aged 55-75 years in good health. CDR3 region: CASSLSPRDRVTNEQFF. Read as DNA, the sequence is TGTGCCAGCAGTTTGTCTCCGCGGGACAGGGTAACGAATGAGCAGTTCTTC.